Listed here are 19 T cell receptor beta chains from one sample, sequenced in a study of naive and memory T cell subsets (dated by TCRdb to 2016 to 2017). The library relied on UMI-ligation and nested PCR. The reads were generated on an Illumina MiSeq. The beta constant-region primer was an equimolar mix of two oligonucleotides covering both TRBC1 and TRBC2. The public reads were quality trimmed at Q25 with fastp and then assembled into clones with MiXCR by TCRdb, keeping productive beta chains. Every entry covers one CDR3 protein and lists the most common genes and DNA from its rows. The sample contains under 100,000 distinct CDR3 sequences, around 7% of them found a single time. The ten largest clonotypes hold 1.6% of the sample. The sequenced sample was central memory CD4+ T cells from blood. The intended sense of this specimen's cell subset or site label: central memory, CD45RA- CD27+. The receptors stem from a human donor in good health.

The table lists this clonotype with a few counts. This sequence joins TRBV2 and TRBJ1-4; possibly TRBD1 for D (5 bases). CDR1 SNHLY and CDR2 FYNNEI come from the germline V gene. The CDR3 sequence is 15 residues long. The ends were cut back, 6 bases at V and 8 bases at J, with 19 bases in the middle. CDR3 loop: CASSPQVVGQEKLFF. CDR3 bases: TGTGCCAGCAGCCCACAGGTGGTCGGTCAGGAAAAACTGTTTTTT.

V and J are TRBV5-4 and TRBJ2-1; 7 nucleotides match TRBD2. This CDR3 is built from 15 residues. After removal of 4 bases from V and 7 bases from J, the junction contained 11 bases not matched to a gene. CDR1 and CDR2 from the germline V gene are SGHNT and YYREEE (reference sequence). The CDR3 protein is CASSKLAPLRNEQFF. The CDR3 DNA is TGTGCCAGCAGCAAACTAGCGCCCCTGAGGAATGAGCAGTTCTTC.

The sample holds a few counts of this clonotype. The chain is built from TRBV4-1 and TRBJ2-1; 9 bases fit TRBD2. V lost 0 bases to trimming and J lost 8 bases; unmatched junction nucleotides: 11. Germline CDR1 is MGHRA and CDR2 is YSYEKL. The CDR3 sequence is 17 residues long. The CDR3 bases are TGCGCCAGCAGCCAAGATCGGGGTAGCGGGAGAGGCCATGAGCAGTTCTTC. It translates to CASSQDRGSGRGHEQFF.

This clonotype showed up many times. The chain carries TRBV5-6 and TRBJ1-2; a possible D gene is TRBD1 (6 bases). Trimming shortened V by 3 bases and J by 4 bases, and 10 bases separated the two germline ends. The CDR3 has 13 residues. Germline assignment: CDR1 SGHDT and CDR2 YYEEEE. CDR3 sequence (DNA): TGTGCCAGCAGCTACAGGGATATCTATGGCTACACCTTC. Translating gives CASSYRDIYGYTF.

This clonotype was seen ten or more times. The gene calls are TRBV12-3 or TRBV12-4 and TRBJ2-7; a possible D gene is TRBD1 (6 bases). There are 12 residues in the CDR3. Trimming stripped 4 bases from V and 8 bases from J, with 12 bases between. CDR3 sequence (DNA): TGTGCCAGCAGTTCGAACAGGGTCCAGCAGTACTTC. Its protein product is CASSSNRVQQYF.

This clonotype was observed a handful of times. The V and J genes are TRBV7-9 and TRBJ1-4, with D possibly being TRBD1 (5 bases). Germline CDR1 is SEHNR and CDR2 is FQNEAQ (reference sequence). Between the trimmed V and J ends, which lost 5 bases and 5 bases, there was a span of 15 bases. This CDR3 is built from 15 residues. In DNA form, the CDR3 reads TGTGCCAGCAGCACCCGGGACGGTCGGAATGAAAAACTGTTTTTT. Translated: CASSTRDGRNEKLFF.

This clonotype was seen repeatedly, ten times or more. The genes are TRBV12-3 or TRBV12-4 and TRBJ2-7, with D possibly TRBD1 on 6 matching bases. The CDR3 spans 14 residues. Trimming cost V 3 bases and J 3 bases, with 12 bases left between them. The CDR3 sequence: CASSFWGRGYEQYF. CDR3 in DNA: TGTGCCAGCAGTTTTTGGGGCAGGGGCTACGAGCAGTACTTC.

In its sample, this clonotype was seen a few times. CDR3 DNA: TGTGCCAGCAGCTTCCCGGGTGGTTCCTACAATGAGCAGTTCTTC. This gives the protein CASSFPGGSYNEQFF. The V gene is TRBV7-2, the J gene TRBJ2-1; no firm D call. Germline CDR1 is SGHTA and CDR2 is FQGNSA. CDR3 length equals 15 residues. Trimming took 3 bases from V and 1 from J, leaving 10 bases between them.

In its sample, this clonotype was seen a few times. The chain couples TRBV27 to TRBJ1-6; D not certain. Germline CDR1 is MNHEY and CDR2 is SMNVEV (reference sequence). The length of the CDR3 is 14 residues. Deletions cut 5 bases from V and 6 bases from J, with 11 bases between. CDR3 nucleotides: TGTGCCAGCAGTCCAAATGACCCTAATTCACCCCTCCACTTT. The encoded protein is CASSPNDPNSPLHF.

The rearrangement links TRBV7-9 to TRBJ1-1, with D possibly matching TRBD1 (5 bases). Trimming pared 5 bases from V and 0 bases from J, leaving 10 bases between. The germline V gene has CDR1 SEHNR and CDR2 FQNEAQ (reference sequence). The length of the CDR3 is 14 residues. The CDR3 is CASSMTAMNTEAFF. The CDR3 DNA reads as TGTGCCAGCAGCATGACAGCCATGAACACTGAAGCTTTCTTT.

This clonotype was detected a few times. The DNA for the CDR3 is TGTGCCAGCAGCCACGACCGGTGGAATGAGCAGTTCTTC. This translates into CASSHDRWNEQFF. The genes are TRBV7-2 and TRBJ2-1, with D unclear. The germline V gene encodes CDR1 SGHTA and CDR2 FQGNSA. The CDR3 loop spans 13 amino acids. Trimming pared 5 bases from V and 7 bases from J, leaving 12 bases between. The variable domain in full, with the rest retrieved from reference TRBV7-2 and TRBJ2-1, is GAGVSQSPSNKVTEKGKDVELRCDPISGHTALYWYRQSLGQGLEFLIYFQGNSAPDKSGLPSDRFSAERTGGSVSTLTIQRTQQEDSAVYLCASSHDRWNEQFFGPGTRLTVL.

The genes are TRBV7-2 and TRBJ2-4, with D possibly TRBD1 on 5 matching bases. V lost 1 base, J lost 5 bases, and 12 bases lay in between. There are 15 residues in the CDR3. Germline V gene lookup returns CDR1 SGHTA and CDR2 FQGNSA. This CDR3 reads CASSLVYRKQNIQYF. DNA of the CDR3: TGTGCCAGCAGCTTAGTATACAGGAAACAAAACATTCAGTACTTC.

The chain joins TRBV3-1 to TRBJ2-5, with 7 bases aligning to TRBD2. The CDR3 sequence is 16 residues long. From germline, CDR1 is LGHDT and CDR2 YNNKEL (reference sequence). After removal of 6 bases from V and 0 bases from J, the junction contained 10 bases not matched to a gene. The CDR3 nucleotides read TGTGCCAGCAGACTACGGGACTATCCGTACCAAGAGACCCAGTACTTC. Amino acid sequence: CASRLRDYPYQETQYF.

The chain couples TRBV12-3 or TRBV12-4 to TRBJ1-1; D is uncertain. The CDR3 extends over 13 amino acids. Deletions cut 6 bases from V and 4 bases from J, with 12 bases between. CDR3 residues: CASSLDWGTEAFF. The DNA of the CDR3 is TGTGCCAGCAGCCTTGACTGGGGCACTGAAGCTTTCTTT.

The sample holds a few counts of this clonotype. V is TRBV10-3 and J is TRBJ2-5, with TRBD2 identical over 10 bases. Looked up from germline, CDR1 is ENHRY and CDR2 is SYGVKD. The CDR3 runs to 15 residues. The J segment lost 3 bases and the V segment lost 3 bases, leaving 4 bases of the junction unmatched. The chain's CDR3 is CAISDPSGGKETQYF. The DNA for the CDR3 is TGTGCCATCAGTGATCCTAGCGGGGGTAAAGAGACCCAGTACTTC.

This clonotype was found many times. This rearrangement joins TRBV12-3 or TRBV12-4 to TRBJ1-6; 8 bases map to TRBD1. The CDR3 is made up of 13 amino acids. Losses at the gene ends were 4 bases for V and 11 bases for J; bases not matched to a gene: 4. CDR3 loop: CASSSGGNPPLHF. The DNA for the CDR3 is TGTGCCAGCAGTTCAGGGGGCAATCCACCCCTCCACTTT.

This clonotype was seen at least ten times. V is TRBV7-2 and J is TRBJ1-1; D not resolved. V was pared by 1 base and J by 4 bases, with 10 bases between. This CDR3 is 14 amino acids long. Germline CDR1 and CDR2: SGHTA and FQGNSA. The DNA for the CDR3 is TGTGCCAGCAGCTTAGATGTAAGGACCACTGAAGCTTTCTTT. Its protein is CASSLDVRTTEAFF.

This clonotype was counted a few times. The V and J genes are TRBV12-3 or TRBV12-4 and TRBJ1-2, with 8 bases aligning to TRBD1. This CDR3 is 13 amino acids long. The V gene end was trimmed by 10 bases and the J gene end by 7 bases; junction bases not matched to a gene: 11. The CDR3 DNA follows: TGTGCCACCGAGTATGGCAGGGGGCGTGGCTACACCTTC. It encodes CATEYGRGRGYTF.

This clonotype was detected many times. CDR3 in amino acids: CASSLVRAGNTIYF. CDR3 sequence (DNA): TGTGCCAGCAGCTTAGTTAGGGCTGGAAACACCATATATTTT. This rearrangement joins TRBV7-2 to TRBJ1-3; D unclear. Trimming shortened V by 1 base and J by 2 bases, and 6 bases separated the two germline ends. CDR3 length: 14 residues. Germline lookup yields CDR1 SGHTA and CDR2 FQGNSA.